This T cell receptor beta chain is drawn from a study of blood T cell repertoires in COVID-19. Study background: Collection of acute and convalescent COVID-19 samples took place in the United States, Italy and Spain. The analysed material was cDNA or gDNA that came from T cells, B-cell-depleted T cells, or PBMCs.

The repertoire was sequenced with immunoSEQ multiplex PCR; TCRdb's copy has only in-frame clones and lacks some. The table has roughly 140,000 clones, just over 85% seen once. This CDR3 spans 14 amino acids. Unmatched junction bases numbered 7, after V lost 6 bases and J lost 5 bases. Looked up from germline, CDR1 is SEHNR and CDR2 is FQNEAQ (reference sequence). The sequenced material came from peripheral blood. The chain recombines TRBV7-9 with TRBJ2-1; 7 bases line up with TRBD2. The clonotype originates from a man in his sixties or seventies with acute or convalescent COVID-19. Written as DNA, the CDR3 is TGTGCCAGCAGAGGACTAGTTTCCCACAATGAGCAGTTCTTC. The encoded protein is CASRGLVSHNEQFF.